This record covers a single T cell receptor beta chain. Its matching antigen is unknown. From roughly 390 ng of RNA, a library with molecular barcoded alpha/delta and beta/gamma adaptors was made. TCRdb passed the reads through MiXCR, listing each CDR3 protein once. The table records about 57,000 distinct CDR3 sequences, more than 20% of them present only once. Every patient had bone marrow sampled while the disease was active. The record originates from a study of read filtering for tumor transcriptome and immune sequencing. Overall study: Mean patient age was approximately 66 years, range about 45 to 85; around 16 male, 14 female.

Study-wide results and caveats: Correlation between methods rose after single-read clonotypes were removed.

Germline lookup yields CDR1 MNHNY and CDR2 SVGAGI (reference sequence). The CDR3 covers 15 residues. The ends lost 6 bases at V and 7 bases at J; junction bases unmatched: 15. The sequence was collected from a donor aged 40 or over with multiple myeloma. Source material: a population of CD138-negative cells sorted from bone marrow. The rearrangement uses TRBV6-6 and TRBJ2-7, with 7 bases fitting TRBD1. This CDR3 reads CASSWRQGRYWEQYF. The CDR3 DNA reads TGTGCCAGCAGCTGGCGACAGGGTCGGTATTGGGAGCAGTACTTC.